A selection of T cell receptor beta chains follows, all from one sample in a study of T cell responses to AZD1222 COVID-19 vaccine. TCRdb keeps only in-frame clones here, not all; method: immunoSEQ multiplex PCR. The sample lists 90,000 to 100,000 clones; about 88% were seen once. The sequencing here drew on peripheral blood, taken on day 0 of AZD1222 vaccination. The receptors shown here come from an adult in good health. CDR3s include the opening cysteine and the closing phenylalanine or tryptophan. D genes are given only for firm matches. Not every row has a clone size; where given, it reads once, few, many or a size class.

D gene: .
clone size: once
V gene: TRBV4-1
CDR3 length: 15
J gene: TRBJ2-1
CDR3 protein: CASSQVPIVRGRRFF
CDR3 DNA: TGCGCCAGCAGCCAAGTGCCCATAGTGCGAGGAAGGCGGTTCTTC

D gene: TRBD2
clone size: .
V gene: TRBV6-6
CDR3 length: 15
J gene: TRBJ2-2
CDR3 protein: CASLGTSVGTGELFF
CDR3 DNA: TGTGCCAGCCTCGGGACTAGCGTCGGCACCGGGGAGCTGTTTTTT

D gene: .
clone size: .
V gene: TRBV6-5
CDR3 length: 13
J gene: TRBJ1-5
CDR3 protein: CASSYGRVQPQHF
CDR3 DNA: TGTGCCAGCAGTTACGGCAGGGTTCAGCCCCAGCATTTT

D gene: .
clone size: .
V gene: TRBV19
CDR3 length: 14
J gene: TRBJ2-3
CDR3 protein: CASNLGGHTDTQYF
CDR3 DNA: TGTGCCAGTAACCTGGGCGGGCACACAGATACGCAGTATTTT

D gene: .
clone size: few
V gene: TRBV27
CDR3 length: 12
J gene: TRBJ1-1
CDR3 protein: CASKASHTEAFF
CDR3 DNA: TGTGCCAGCAAAGCATCACACACTGAAGCTTTCTTT

D gene: .
clone size: once
V gene: TRBV7-2
CDR3 length: 14
J gene: TRBJ1-1
CDR3 protein: CASSSYRQVGEAFF
CDR3 DNA: TGTGCCAGCAGCTCGTACCGGCAGGTAGGCGAAGCTTTCTTT

D gene: .
clone size: .
V gene: TRBV9
CDR3 length: 15
J gene: TRBJ1-2
CDR3 protein: CASSLSGGANYGYTF
CDR3 DNA: TGTGCCAGCAGCCTGTCGGGGGGCGCCAACTATGGCTACACCTTC

D gene: TRBD1
clone size: .
V gene: TRBV28
CDR3 length: 14
J gene: TRBJ1-2
CDR3 protein: CASSLIGQGGGYTF
CDR3 DNA: TGTGCCAGCAGCCTAATTGGACAGGGTGGAGGCTACACCTTC

D gene: TRBD1
clone size: once
V gene: TRBV5-1
CDR3 length: 14
J gene: TRBJ1-5
CDR3 protein: CASSRGQPDQPQHF
CDR3 DNA: TGCGCCAGCAGCCGGGGACAGCCTGATCAGCCCCAGCATTTT

D gene: TRBD1
clone size: few
V gene: TRBV5-6
CDR3 length: 13
J gene: TRBJ1-6
CDR3 protein: CASMPTGESPLHF
CDR3 DNA: TGTGCCAGCATGCCGACAGGGGAGTCACCCCTCCACTTT

D gene: .
clone size: .
V gene: TRBV9
CDR3 length: 16
J gene: TRBJ2-3
CDR3 protein: CASSVGTVPSTDTQYF
CDR3 DNA: TGTGCCAGCAGCGTAGGGACAGTCCCTAGCACAGATACGCAGTATTTT

D gene: .
clone size: .
V gene: TRBV4-2
CDR3 length: 17
J gene: TRBJ1-3
CDR3 protein: CASSQVGGNLSGNTIYF
CDR3 DNA: TGTGCCAGCAGCCAAGTCGGAGGTAATCTCTCTGGAAACACCATATATTTT

D gene: TRBD2
clone size: .
V gene: TRBV5-1
CDR3 length: 13
J gene: TRBJ2-3
CDR3 protein: CASSGTSTDTQYF
CDR3 DNA: TGCGCCAGCAGCGGGACTAGTACAGATACGCAGTATTTT

D gene: .
clone size: .
V gene: TRBV30
CDR3 length: 12
J gene: TRBJ1-2
CDR3 protein: CAASGTNYGYTF
CDR3 DNA: TGTGCCGCCTCCGGGACCAACTATGGCTACACCTTC

D gene: .
clone size: .
V gene: TRBV11-2
CDR3 length: 15
J gene: TRBJ1-1
CDR3 protein: CASSWTGGHNPEAFF
CDR3 DNA: TGTGCCAGCAGCTGGACGGGGGGCCATAACCCTGAAGCTTTCTTT

D gene: .
clone size: .
V gene: TRBV6-2/TRBV6-3
CDR3 length: 15
J gene: TRBJ1-1
CDR3 protein: CASSYSGALNTEAFF
CDR3 DNA: TGTGCCAGCAGTTACTCAGGAGCCTTGAACACTGAAGCTTTCTTT

D gene: .
clone size: .
V gene: TRBV6-5
CDR3 length: 13
J gene: TRBJ1-2
CDR3 protein: CASSYVGGWGYTF
CDR3 DNA: TGTGCCAGCAGTTACGTTGGGGGCTGGGGCTACACCTTC

D gene: .
clone size: few
V gene: TRBV15
CDR3 length: 12
J gene: TRBJ1-5
CDR3 protein: CATSKDNQPQHF
CDR3 DNA: TGTGCCACCAGCAAGGACAATCAGCCCCAGCATTTT

D gene: .
clone size: .
V gene: TRBV7-8
CDR3 length: 11
J gene: TRBJ2-7
CDR3 protein: CASSFSYEQYF
CDR3 DNA: TGTGCCAGCAGCTTCTCCTACGAGCAGTACTTC

D gene: .
clone size: .
V gene: TRBV5-1
CDR3 length: 16
J gene: TRBJ2-7
CDR3 protein: CASSLLQASSSYEQYF
CDR3 DNA: TGCGCCAGCAGCTTGTTACAGGCCTCGAGCTCCTACGAGCAGTACTTC

D gene: .
clone size: .
V gene: TRBV19
CDR3 length: 12
J gene: TRBJ1-6
CDR3 protein: CASRGGNSPLHF
CDR3 DNA: TGTGCCAGTAGAGGCGGTAATTCACCCCTCCACTTT

D gene: .
clone size: .
V gene: TRBV2
CDR3 length: 13
J gene: TRBJ2-7
CDR3 protein: CATSRDIPYEQYF
CDR3 DNA: TGTGCCACCTCAAGGGACATACCCTACGAGCAGTACTTC

D gene: .
clone size: .
V gene: TRBV9
CDR3 length: 14
J gene: TRBJ1-1
CDR3 protein: CASSVAGLNTEAFF
CDR3 DNA: TGTGCCAGCAGCGTAGCAGGTTTGAACACTGAAGCTTTCTTT

D gene: .
clone size: .
V gene: TRBV2
CDR3 length: 15
J gene: TRBJ1-2
CDR3 protein: CASSEEAGYGNGYTF
CDR3 DNA: TGTGCCAGCAGTGAAGAGGCAGGGTATGGGAATGGCTACACCTTC

D gene: TRBD2
clone size: .
V gene: TRBV3-1/TRBV3-2
CDR3 length: 16
J gene: TRBJ2-1
CDR3 protein: CASSQRVLAGGSEQFF
CDR3 DNA: TGTGCCAGCAGCCAGAGGGTGTTAGCGGGGGGGAGTGAGCAGTTCTTC

D gene: .
clone size: few
V gene: TRBV24-1
CDR3 length: 10
J gene: TRBJ2-5
CDR3 protein: CATSDKSGDF
CDR3 DNA: TGTGCCACCAGTGATAAGAGTGGGGACTTC

D gene: .
clone size: .
V gene: TRBV18
CDR3 length: 15
J gene: TRBJ2-5
CDR3 protein: CASSPLPPGQETQYF
CDR3 DNA: TGTGCCAGCTCACCACTCCCCCCGGGGCAAGAGACCCAGTACTTC

D gene: .
clone size: .
V gene: TRBV30
CDR3 length: 16
J gene: TRBJ1-2
CDR3 protein: CAWSSTAGVTFYGYTF
CDR3 DNA: TGTGCCTGGAGTAGTACGGCGGGGGTTACCTTCTATGGCTACACCTTC

D gene: TRBD1
clone size: .
V gene: TRBV5-1
CDR3 length: 13
J gene: TRBJ1-1
CDR3 protein: CASRFQGATEAFF
CDR3 DNA: TGCGCCAGCAGGTTCCAGGGGGCCACTGAAGCTTTCTTT

D gene: .
clone size: .
V gene: TRBV9
CDR3 length: 16
J gene: TRBJ1-6
CDR3 protein: CASSVGSSSYNSPLHF
CDR3 DNA: TGTGCCAGCAGCGTAGGTAGCAGCTCCTATAATTCACCCCTCCACTTT

D gene: TRBD2
clone size: .
V gene: TRBV5-1
CDR3 length: 16
J gene: TRBJ2-5
CDR3 protein: CASSLGTSGEQETQYF
CDR3 DNA: TGCGCCAGCAGCTTGGGGACTAGCGGGGAACAAGAGACCCAGTACTTC

D gene: .
clone size: .
V gene: TRBV7-8
CDR3 length: 17
J gene: TRBJ1-6
CDR3 protein: CASSLAGSSSYNSPLHF
CDR3 DNA: TGTGCCAGCAGCTTAGCAGGCTCTAGCTCCTATAATTCACCCCTCCACTTT

D gene: .
clone size: .
V gene: TRBV30
CDR3 length: 13
J gene: TRBJ1-6
CDR3 protein: CAWTRIQNSPLHF
CDR3 DNA: TGTGCCTGGACCCGGATCCAAAATTCACCCCTCCACTTT

D gene: .
clone size: .
V gene: TRBV9
CDR3 length: 14
J gene: TRBJ2-1
CDR3 protein: CASSRTSQNYEQFF
CDR3 DNA: TGTGCCAGCAGCCGTACTAGCCAAAATTATGAGCAGTTCTTC

D gene: .
clone size: .
V gene: TRBV29-1
CDR3 length: 15
J gene: TRBJ1-1
CDR3 protein: CSVEGTGNMNTEAFF
CDR3 DNA: TGCAGCGTTGAAGGGACGGGGAACATGAACACTGAAGCTTTCTTT

D gene: .
clone size: .
V gene: TRBV2
CDR3 length: 14
J gene: TRBJ2-2
CDR3 protein: CASTTATNTGELFF
CDR3 DNA: TGTGCCAGCACAACAGCTACCAACACCGGGGAGCTGTTTTTT

D gene: .
clone size: .
V gene: TRBV3-1/TRBV3-2
CDR3 length: 16
J gene: TRBJ2-2
CDR3 protein: CASSQEGGTYTGELFF
CDR3 DNA: TGTGCCAGCAGCCAAGAAGGGGGGACCTACACCGGGGAGCTGTTTTTT

D gene: .
clone size: .
V gene: TRBV12-3/TRBV12-4
CDR3 length: 13
J gene: TRBJ1-6
CDR3 protein: CASGQGYNSPLHF
CDR3 DNA: TGTGCCAGCGGTCAGGGATATAATTCACCCCTCCACTTT

D gene: TRBD1
clone size: few
V gene: TRBV7-8
CDR3 length: 14
J gene: TRBJ1-1
CDR3 protein: CASSFQGQGTEAFF
CDR3 DNA: TGTGCCAGCAGCTTTCAGGGACAGGGCACTGAAGCTTTCTTT

D gene: TRBD2
clone size: .
V gene: TRBV19
CDR3 length: 16
J gene: TRBJ2-1
CDR3 protein: CASSSYSGGAGNEQFF
CDR3 DNA: TGTGCCAGTAGTTCCTATAGCGGGGGGGCCGGCAATGAGCAGTTCTTC

D gene: .
clone size: .
V gene: TRBV2
CDR3 length: 13
J gene: TRBJ2-1
CDR3 protein: CASSPIGYNEQFF
CDR3 DNA: TGTGCCAGCAGTCCTATAGGTTACAATGAGCAGTTCTTC

D gene: .
clone size: .
V gene: TRBV5-1
CDR3 length: 14
J gene: TRBJ2-1
CDR3 protein: CASSLEMAYNEQFF
CDR3 DNA: TGCGCCAGCAGCTTGGAGATGGCCTACAATGAGCAGTTCTTC

D gene: .
clone size: .
V gene: TRBV30
CDR3 length: 16
J gene: TRBJ1-4
CDR3 protein: CAWSPGAFATNEKLFF
CDR3 DNA: TGTGCCTGGAGTCCTGGGGCTTTTGCAACTAATGAAAAACTGTTTTTT

D gene: .
clone size: .
V gene: TRBV5-4
CDR3 length: 12
J gene: TRBJ1-2
CDR3 protein: CASSFEGYGYTF
CDR3 DNA: TGTGCCAGCAGCTTTGAAGGGTATGGCTACACCTTC

D gene: .
clone size: once
V gene: TRBV7-3
CDR3 length: 14
J gene: TRBJ1-1
CDR3 protein: CASSLSAPNTEAFF
CDR3 DNA: TGTGCCAGCAGCTTAAGTGCCCCGAACACTGAAGCTTTCTTT

D gene: .
clone size: few
V gene: TRBV14
CDR3 length: 14
J gene: TRBJ2-7
CDR3 protein: CASSQVGKTYEQYF
CDR3 DNA: TGTGCCAGCAGCCAAGTAGGAAAGACCTACGAGCAGTACTTC

D gene: TRBD1
clone size: .
V gene: TRBV19
CDR3 length: 15
J gene: TRBJ2-7
CDR3 protein: CASSITGQSLYEQYF
CDR3 DNA: TGTGCCAGTAGTATAACGGGACAGTCTCTCTACGAGCAGTACTTC

D gene: .
clone size: .
V gene: TRBV4-3
CDR3 length: 17
J gene: TRBJ1-5
CDR3 protein: CASSQDRGSFSNQPQHF
CDR3 DNA: TGCGCCAGCAGCCAAGATCGGGGGAGTTTTAGCAATCAGCCCCAGCATTTT

D gene: TRBD1
clone size: .
V gene: TRBV5-1
CDR3 length: 16
J gene: TRBJ1-3
CDR3 protein: CASSLRDRVSGNTIYF
CDR3 DNA: TGCGCCAGCAGCTTGCGGGACAGGGTGTCTGGAAACACCATATATTTT

D gene: .
clone size: .
V gene: TRBV4-1
CDR3 length: 16
J gene: TRBJ1-5
CDR3 protein: CASSQVRGRSNQPQHF
CDR3 DNA: TGCGCCAGCAGCCAAGTTCGTGGCCGGAGCAATCAGCCCCAGCATTTT

D gene: .
clone size: .
V gene: TRBV11-3
CDR3 length: 14
J gene: TRBJ2-2
CDR3 protein: CASSPGFRTGELFF
CDR3 DNA: TGTGCCAGCAGCCCGGGATTCCGCACCGGGGAGCTGTTTTTT

D gene: TRBD1
clone size: .
V gene: TRBV2
CDR3 length: 13
J gene: TRBJ1-6
CDR3 protein: CASRDQGASPLHF
CDR3 DNA: TGTGCCAGCAGGGACCAGGGGGCTTCACCCCTCCACTTT

D gene: .
clone size: .
V gene: TRBV12-3/TRBV12-4
CDR3 length: 12
J gene: TRBJ2-7
CDR3 protein: CASSFWGHEQYF
CDR3 DNA: TGTGCCAGCAGTTTCTGGGGGCACGAGCAGTACTTC

D gene: .
clone size: .
V gene: TRBV9
CDR3 length: 16
J gene: TRBJ2-1
CDR3 protein: CASSLGGGFNNNEQFF
CDR3 DNA: TGTGCCAGCAGCCTAGGTGGGGGGTTCAACAACAATGAGCAGTTCTTC